These 28 T cell receptor beta chains were sequenced from one sample in a study of a mutant IDH1 vaccine in newly diagnosed glioma. Time point: baseline, week 1 (first vaccination visit). Treatment described: pre-vaccination baseline after standard-of-care therapy. The data were produced by immunoSEQ multiplex PCR, yet TCRdb's version contains in-frame clones alone and is incomplete. The sample includes 40,000 or so clones, around 78% of them seen just once. The sample here was PBMCs, taken from a glioma patient treated with radiotherapy, temozolomide or both. These receptor sequences come from a man between 35 and 55 years old with glioma. Some clones in this sample may be carry-over from other donors' samples.

This clone is medium-sized. The chain has TRBV27 and TRBJ1-5, with D hard to call. From germline, CDR1 is MNHEY and CDR2 SMNVEV (reference sequence). CDR3 length: 13 amino acids. The V and J ends lost 1 base and 4 bases respectively, with 5 bases between them. CDR3 DNA: TGTGCCAGCAGTTTATTTTGGAATCAGCCCCAGCATTTT. This sequence encodes CASSLFWNQPQHF.

This clone was counted only a few times. V and J are TRBV25-1 and TRBJ1-1; D is possibly TRBD1 (6 bases). Trimming removed 5 bases from V and 0 bases from J, with 13 bases in between. The germline gives CDR1 MGHDK, CDR2 SYGVNS. CDR3 length: 15 amino acids. Here the CDR3 reads CASSPIGTLNTEAFF. The CDR3 DNA sequence: TGTGCCAGCAGTCCGATAGGGACACTGAACACTGAAGCTTTCTTT.

V and J are TRBV5-1 and TRBJ2-4; D may be TRBD1 (5 bases). V was clipped by 4 bases and J by 3 bases, with 5 bases between them. Germline values: CDR1 SGHRS, CDR2 YFSETQ. The CDR3 has 12 amino acids. CDR3: CASSDSKNIQYF. CDR3 bases: TGCGCCAGCAGCGACAGCAAAAACATTCAGTACTTC.

This clone turned up a few times. This rearrangement joins TRBV7-9 to TRBJ1-1; possibly TRBD1 for D (5 bases). The CDR3 spans 16 residues. Per the germline V gene, CDR1 is SEHNR and CDR2 is FQNEAQ (reference sequence). V was cut by 3 bases and J by 11 bases, with 25 bases left in between. CDR3 coding DNA: TGTGCCAGCAGCTTTCGTACGGGGACTGGGGACTTGGAGGCTTTCTTT. Its protein is CASSFRTGTGDLEAFF.

This clone was counted a single time. The chain couples TRBV28 to TRBJ1-2; D not resolved. Trimming cost V 3 bases and J 2 bases, with 10 bases left between them. Germline CDR1 is MDHEN and CDR2 is SYDVKM. The CDR3 loop spans 14 amino acids. The CDR3 DNA follows: TGTGCCAGCAGTTTGAGTCGCCGGAACTATGGCTACACCTTC. Its protein is CASSLSRRNYGYTF.

The chain is built from TRBV28 and TRBJ1-6; tentatively, D is TRBD1 (6 bases). Looked up from germline, CDR1 is MDHEN and CDR2 is SYDVKM. The CDR3 runs 16 residues. V dropped 6 bases and J dropped 3 bases, with 15 bases sitting between them. CDR3 in DNA: TGTGCCAGCAGACCCTCGGGGGCTGGCTATAATTCACCCCTCCACTTT. Amino acids: CASRPSGAGYNSPLHF.

This sequence joins TRBV2 and TRBJ1-1; TRBD1 agrees at 7 bases. CDR3 length: 16 residues. The germline gives CDR1 SNHLY, CDR2 FYNNEI. J gave up 1 base and V 6 bases, and 11 bases lay outside the gene matches. The CDR3 sequence is CASSSRQGRGNTEAFF. In DNA form, the CDR3 reads TGTGCCAGCAGCTCCAGACAGGGTCGCGGGAACACTGAAGCTTTCTTT. The whole variable domain, filled in from reference TRBV2 and TRBJ1-1, reads EPEVTQTPSHQVTQMGQEVILRCVPISNHLYFYWYRQILGQKVEFLVSFYNNEISEKSEIFDDQFSVERPDGSNFTLKIRSTKLEDSAMYFCASSSRQGRGNTEAFFGQGTRLTVV.

The V and J genes are TRBV5-1 and TRBJ1-4; 7 bases are a match to TRBD1. CDR3 size: 16 residues. The germline gives CDR1 SGHRS, CDR2 YFSETQ. J was trimmed by 0 bases and V by 3 bases; bases with no gene match: 5. CDR3 sequence reads: CASSSGTASTNEKLFF. As DNA, the CDR3 is TGCGCCAGCAGCTCTGGGACAGCGTCAACTAATGAAAAACTGTTTTTT.

The chain is built from TRBV21-1 and TRBJ2-1; the table's D call, TRBD1, was not checked against the DNA. TRBV21-1 is a recognized pseudogene. The CDR3 has 17 amino acids. The CDR3 spells CASSKDLRTVSYNEQFF. The CDR3 region has the DNA TGTGCCAGCAGCAAAGATCTAAGGACAGTGTCCTACAATGAGCAGTTCTTC.

This sequence joins TRBV4-1 and TRBJ1-2; 7 nucleotides agree with TRBD1. V gave up 2 bases and J gave up 8 bases; unmatched junction bases: 2. The CDR3 covers 12 residues. Germline V CDR1 and CDR2: MGHRA, YSYEKL. CDR3 in amino acids: CASSQTGVGYTF. The CDR3 region has the DNA TGCGCCAGCAGCCAAACAGGGGTAGGCTACACCTTC.

This clone was found once. The V call is TRBV19, the J call TRBJ1-6, with TRBD1 matching 7 bases. The CDR3 contains 16 residues. The V and J ends lost 5 bases and 7 bases, in that order; junction bases with no gene match: 11. Looked up from germline, CDR1 is LNHDA and CDR2 is SQIVND (reference sequence). CDR3 nucleotides: TGTGCCAGTAGTGCCGACAGGGCCCGGTTGAATTCACCCCTCCACTTT. Translation: CASSADRARLNSPLHF.

The chain uses TRBV7-2 and TRBJ2-2; unclear D gene. V dropped 1 base and J dropped 1 base, with 4 bases sitting between them. There are 14 residues in the CDR3. The germline V gene encodes CDR1 SGHTA and CDR2 FQGNSA. In DNA, the CDR3 is TGTGCCAGCAGCTTAGACAGGAACACCGGGGAGCTGTTTTTT. Translation gives CASSLDRNTGELFF.

This sequence joins TRBV2 and TRBJ2-1; the match to TRBD2 covers 10 bases. Germline assignment: CDR1 SNHLY and CDR2 FYNNEI. J lost 14 bases, V lost 8 bases, and 3 bases had no gene match. The CDR3 is 10 amino acids. CDR3 in amino acids: CASSGTSEFF. The CDR3 nucleotides read TGTGCCAGCTCGGGGACTAGCGAGTTCTTC.

This clone has a single count. The chain employs TRBV30 and TRBJ2-7; 15 bases align to TRBD2. This CDR3 is built from 19 residues. From germline, CDR1 is GTSNPN and CDR2 SVGIG (reference sequence). V dropped 0 bases and J dropped 3; count of bases not matched to a gene: 12. The CDR3 sequence is CAWSVSPGLAGGLVYEQYF. The DNA of the CDR3 is TGTGCCTGGAGTGTTTCCCCCGGACTAGCGGGGGGGCTGGTCTACGAGCAGTACTTC.

V gene TRBV6-1 combines with J gene TRBJ2-7, with TRBD2 matching 8 bases. Trimming cost V 1 base and J 5 bases; bases outside gene matches: 7. This CDR3 comprises 15 residues. Looked up from germline, CDR1 is MNHNS and CDR2 is SASEGT. CDR3 protein: CASSEDPGGWDEQYF. CDR3 nucleotide sequence: TGTGCCAGCAGTGAAGATCCGGGAGGGTGGGACGAGCAGTACTTC.

The J gene is TRBJ1-1, the V gene TRBV7-3; TRBD1 might be the D (5 bases). The CDR3 runs to 14 residues. The germline CDR1 and CDR2 sequences are SGHTA and FQGTGA. V dropped 5 bases and J dropped 2 bases, with 12 bases sitting between them. CDR3 DNA: TGTGCCAGCAGCCGTGGGGGACCTAACACTGAAGCTTTCTTT. This encodes CASSRGGPNTEAFF.

V gene TRBV5-5 combines with J gene TRBJ1-4; D unclear. Germline V gene data show CDR1 as SGHKS and CDR2 as YYEKEE (reference sequence). The CDR3 is 15 residues long. Trimming removed 0 bases from V and 3 bases from J, with 9 bases in between. In nucleotides, the CDR3 is TGTGCCAGCAGCTTGGAGGCATCTTCTAATGAAAAACTGTTTTTT. Encoded protein: CASSLEASSNEKLFF.

The chain recombines TRBV5-1 with TRBJ2-5, with a possible D match to TRBD2 (5 bases). This CDR3 spans 13 amino acids. Germline V gene sequence: CDR1 SGHRS, CDR2 YFSETQ. V was cut by 2 bases and J by 1 base, with 6 bases left in between. CDR3: CASSFSVQETQYF. The CDR3 nucleotides are TGCGCCAGCAGCTTTAGCGTCCAAGAGACCCAGTACTTC.

This chain links TRBV27 with TRBJ2-7, with 9 bases aligning to TRBD1. The length of the CDR3 is 14 residues. V was pared by 5 bases and J by 2 bases, with 4 bases of the junction left unmatched. CDR1 MNHEY and CDR2 SMNVEV come from the germline V gene (reference sequence). The CDR3 DNA follows: TGTGCCAGCAGTACCAGACAGGGGGCCTACGAGCAGTACTTC. Translation: CASSTRQGAYEQYF.

V is TRBV10-2 and J is TRBJ2-7; D not certain. This CDR3 contains 12 residues. Germline CDR1 WSHSY, CDR2 SAAADI. V lost 2 bases and J 1 base, leaving 3 bases between the germline ends. CDR3 sequence (DNA): TGCGCCAGCAGTGAGCGGTCCTACGAGCAGTACTTC. Translated, it gives CASSERSYEQYF.

The rearrangement links TRBV18 to TRBJ1-1, with D possibly matching TRBD1 (5 bases). The CDR3 loop spans 14 amino acids. Germline assignment: CDR1 KGHSH and CDR2 LQKENI. Trimming left V 3 bases short and J 0 bases short, with 8 bases between. CDR3 DNA: TGTGCCAGCTCACCTGGGGGGATGAACACTGAAGCTTTCTTT. This codes for CASSPGGMNTEAFF.

This chain uses TRBV6-1 with TRBJ1-5; D gene ambiguous. The CDR3 sequence is 14 residues long. Deletions cut 2 bases from V and 7 bases from J, with 12 bases between. Germline CDR1 and CDR2: MNHNS and SASEGT. Here the CDR3 reads CASSESGWEQPQHF. In DNA form, the CDR3 reads TGTGCCAGCAGTGAATCTGGGTGGGAACAGCCCCAGCATTTT.

This clone was found a few times. The V and J genes are TRBV18 and TRBJ1-5; weak D call: TRBD1 (5 bases). Trimming pared 3 bases from V and 3 bases from J, leaving 9 bases between. The CDR3 length is 14 residues. CDR1 and CDR2 from the germline V gene are KGHSH and LQKENI. CDR3 loop: CASSPGGYNQPQHF. The CDR3 nucleotides read TGTGCCAGCTCACCGGGGGGATACAATCAGCCCCAGCATTTT.

This chain uses TRBV7-2 with TRBJ2-7; D could derive from TRBD1 or TRBD2 (6 bases each). Trimming stripped 1 base from V and 4 bases from J, with 11 bases between. Germline loops: CDR1 SGHTA, CDR2 FQGNSA. This CDR3 region has 14 residues. CDR3 region: CASSLGGAGYEQYF. DNA of the CDR3: TGTGCCAGCAGCTTAGGGGGGGCAGGGTACGAGCAGTACTTC.

V usage is TRBV4-3 and J usage is TRBJ1-3, with 10 bases that match TRBD1. V shed 3 bases and J 3 bases; nucleotides not matched to a gene: 5. The CDR3 covers 16 residues. The germline V gene encodes CDR1 LGHNA and CDR2 YSLEER. CDR3 loop: CASSHTGTGVGNTIYF. CDR3 nucleotides: TGCGCCAGCAGCCACACCGGGACAGGGGTTGGAAACACCATATATTTT.

Turning to this clone: Germline and junction disagree at one end, which may indicate a read error. The genes are TRBV7-7 and TRBJ2-5; 7 bases are a match to TRBD2. CDR3 size: 16 residues. The germline V gene has CDR1 SSHAT and CDR2 FNYEAQ (reference sequence). CDR3 loop: CASSLNLAGDSETQYF. DNA of the CDR3: TGTGCTAGCAGCTTAAATCTGGCGGGGGATTCTGAGACCCAGTACTTC.

The chain has TRBV5-5 and TRBJ1-2, with 7 bases identical to TRBD1. The germline gives CDR1 SGHKS, CDR2 YYEKEE (reference sequence). This CDR3 region has 16 residues. V gave up 4 bases and J gave up 0 bases; unmatched junction bases: 9. CDR3 loop: CASSNTNRGANYGYTF. In DNA form, the CDR3 reads TGTGCCAGCAGCAACACCAACAGGGGCGCTAACTATGGCTACACCTTC.

The chain joins TRBV6-6 to TRBJ2-7; D may match TRBD1 or TRBD2 (6 bases each). CDR1 is MNHNY, CDR2 SVGAGI, per germline (reference sequence). The CDR3 has 14 amino acids. V was clipped by 6 bases and J by 2 bases, with 14 bases between them. As DNA, the CDR3 is TGTGCCAGCAGCCCGACGGGGGCCACCTACGAGCAGTACTTC. Protein sequence: CASSPTGATYEQYF.